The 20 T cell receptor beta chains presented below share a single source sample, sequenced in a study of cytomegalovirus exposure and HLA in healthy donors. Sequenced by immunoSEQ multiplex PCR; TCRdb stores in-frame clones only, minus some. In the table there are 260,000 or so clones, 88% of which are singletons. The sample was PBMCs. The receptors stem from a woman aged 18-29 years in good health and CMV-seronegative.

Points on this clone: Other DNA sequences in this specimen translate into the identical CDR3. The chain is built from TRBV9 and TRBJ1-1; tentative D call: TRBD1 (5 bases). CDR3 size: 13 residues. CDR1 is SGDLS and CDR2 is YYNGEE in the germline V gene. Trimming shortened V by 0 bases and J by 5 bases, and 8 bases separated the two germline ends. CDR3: CASSVGSGTEAFF. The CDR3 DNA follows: TGTGCCAGCAGCGTAGGTTCAGGGACTGAAGCTTTCTTT.

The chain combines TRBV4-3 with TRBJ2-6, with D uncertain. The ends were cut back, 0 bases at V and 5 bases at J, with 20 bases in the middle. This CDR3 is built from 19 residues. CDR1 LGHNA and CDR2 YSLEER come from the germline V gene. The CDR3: CASSQDRPPASPWANVLTF. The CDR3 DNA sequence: TGCGCCAGCAGCCAAGATAGACCACCGGCTAGTCCTTGGGCCAACGTCCTGACTTTC.

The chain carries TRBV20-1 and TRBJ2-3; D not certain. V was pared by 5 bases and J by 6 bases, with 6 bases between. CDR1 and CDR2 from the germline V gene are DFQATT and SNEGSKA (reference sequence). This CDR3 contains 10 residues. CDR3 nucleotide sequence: TGCAGTGCTCCGGTGGATACGCAGTATTTT. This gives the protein CSAPVDTQYF.

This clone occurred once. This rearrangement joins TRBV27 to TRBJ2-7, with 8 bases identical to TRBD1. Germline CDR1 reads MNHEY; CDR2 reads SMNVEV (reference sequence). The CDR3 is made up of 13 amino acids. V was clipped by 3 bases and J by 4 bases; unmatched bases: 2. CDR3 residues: CASSLYRGYEQYF. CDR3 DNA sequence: TGTGCCAGCAGTTTGTACAGGGGGTACGAGCAGTACTTC.

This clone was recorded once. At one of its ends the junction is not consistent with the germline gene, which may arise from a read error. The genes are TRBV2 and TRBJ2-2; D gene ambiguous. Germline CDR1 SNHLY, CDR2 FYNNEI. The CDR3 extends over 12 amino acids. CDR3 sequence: CASNEGPGELFF. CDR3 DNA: TGTGCCAGCAATGAAGGGCCCGGGGAGCTGTTTTTT. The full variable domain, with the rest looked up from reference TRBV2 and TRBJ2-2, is EPEVTQTPSHQVTQMGQEVILRCVPISNHLYFYWYRQILGQKVEFLVSFYNNEISEKSEIFDDQFSVERPDGSNFTLKIRSTKLEDSAMYFCASNEGPGELFFGEGSRLTVL.

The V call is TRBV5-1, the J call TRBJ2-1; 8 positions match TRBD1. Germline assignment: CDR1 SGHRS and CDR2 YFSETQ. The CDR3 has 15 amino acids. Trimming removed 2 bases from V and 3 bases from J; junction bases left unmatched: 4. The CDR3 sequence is CASSFTGQGYNEQFF. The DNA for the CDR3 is TGCGCCAGCAGCTTTACAGGACAGGGCTACAATGAGCAGTTCTTC.

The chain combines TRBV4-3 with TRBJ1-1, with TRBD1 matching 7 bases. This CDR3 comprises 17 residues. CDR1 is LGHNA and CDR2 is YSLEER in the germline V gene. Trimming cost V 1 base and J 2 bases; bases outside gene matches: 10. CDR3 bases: TGCGCCAGCAGCCAAGGAACGGACAGGAGGTACAACACTGAAGCTTTCTTT. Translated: CASSQGTDRRYNTEAFF.

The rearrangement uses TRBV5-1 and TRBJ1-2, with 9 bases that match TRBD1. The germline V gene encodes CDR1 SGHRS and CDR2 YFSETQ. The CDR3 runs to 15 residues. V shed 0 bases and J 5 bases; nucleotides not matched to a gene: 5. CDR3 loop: CASSLEQGADYGYTF. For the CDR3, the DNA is TGCGCCAGCAGCTTGGAACAGGGGGCGGATTATGGCTACACCTTC.

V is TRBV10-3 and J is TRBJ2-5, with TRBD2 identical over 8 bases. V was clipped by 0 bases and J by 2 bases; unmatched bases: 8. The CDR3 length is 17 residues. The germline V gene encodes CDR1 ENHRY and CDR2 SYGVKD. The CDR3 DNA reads TGTGCCATCAGTGAGTCGCCAAGCGGGAGACCTCAAGAGACCCAGTACTTC. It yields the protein CAISESPSGRPQETQYF.

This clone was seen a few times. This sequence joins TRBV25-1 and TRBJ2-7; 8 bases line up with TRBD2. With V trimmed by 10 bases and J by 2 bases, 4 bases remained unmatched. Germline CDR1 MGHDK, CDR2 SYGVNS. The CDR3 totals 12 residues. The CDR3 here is CATGLAPYEQYF. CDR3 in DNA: TGTGCCACCGGACTAGCTCCCTACGAGCAGTACTTC.

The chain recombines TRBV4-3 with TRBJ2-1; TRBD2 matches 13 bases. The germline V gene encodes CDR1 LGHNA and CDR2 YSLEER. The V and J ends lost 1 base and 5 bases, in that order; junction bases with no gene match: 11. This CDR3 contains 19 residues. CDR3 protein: CASSQGSLTGLAGDNEQFF. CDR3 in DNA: TGCGCCAGCAGCCAAGGTTCGCTTACTGGACTAGCGGGAGACAATGAGCAGTTCTTC.

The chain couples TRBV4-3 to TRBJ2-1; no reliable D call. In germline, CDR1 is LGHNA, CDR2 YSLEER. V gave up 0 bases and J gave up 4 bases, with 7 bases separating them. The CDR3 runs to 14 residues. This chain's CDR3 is CASSQDIRYNEQFF. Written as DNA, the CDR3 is TGCGCCAGCAGCCAAGATATCAGGTACAATGAGCAGTTCTTC.

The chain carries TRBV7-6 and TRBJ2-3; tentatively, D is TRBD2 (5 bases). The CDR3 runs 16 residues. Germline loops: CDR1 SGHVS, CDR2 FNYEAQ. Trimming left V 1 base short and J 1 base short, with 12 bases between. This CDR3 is CASSLGAGLGTDTQYF. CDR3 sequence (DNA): TGTGCCAGCAGCTTAGGGGCTGGACTTGGCACAGATACGCAGTATTTT. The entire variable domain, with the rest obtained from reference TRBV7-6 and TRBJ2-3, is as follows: GAGVSQSPRYKVTKRGQDVALRCDPISGHVSLYWYRQALGQGPEFLTYFNYEAQQDKSGLPNDRFSAERPEGSISTLTIQRTEQRDSAMYRCASSLGAGLGTDTQYFGPGTRLTVL.

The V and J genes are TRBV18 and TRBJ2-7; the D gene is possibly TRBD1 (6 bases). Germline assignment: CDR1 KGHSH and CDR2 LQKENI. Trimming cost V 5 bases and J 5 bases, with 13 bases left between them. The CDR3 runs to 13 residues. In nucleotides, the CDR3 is TGTGCCAGCTCAATTACAGGGTCTGACGAGCAGTACTTC. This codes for CASSITGSDEQYF.

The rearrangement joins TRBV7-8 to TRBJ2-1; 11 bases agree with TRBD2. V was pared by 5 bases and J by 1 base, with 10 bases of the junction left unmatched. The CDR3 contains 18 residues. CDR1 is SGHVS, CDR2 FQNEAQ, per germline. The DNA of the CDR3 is TGTGCCAGCAGCCTCGGGACTAGCGGTGAGGGATCCTACAATGAGCAGTTCTTC. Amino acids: CASSLGTSGEGSYNEQFF.

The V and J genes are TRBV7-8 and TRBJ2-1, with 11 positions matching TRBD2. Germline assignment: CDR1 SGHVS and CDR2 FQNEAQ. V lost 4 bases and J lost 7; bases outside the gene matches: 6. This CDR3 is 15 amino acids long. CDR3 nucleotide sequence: TGTGCCAGCAGCTCTACTAGCGGGAGTGGGAATGAGCAGTTCTTC. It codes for CASSSTSGSGNEQFF.

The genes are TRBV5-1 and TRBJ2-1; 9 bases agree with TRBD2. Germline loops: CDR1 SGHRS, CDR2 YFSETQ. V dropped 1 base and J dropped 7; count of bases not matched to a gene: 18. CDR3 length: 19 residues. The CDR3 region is CASSLTWNFLREGSNEQFF. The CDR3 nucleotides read TGCGCCAGCAGCTTGACCTGGAATTTTTTGCGGGAGGGTTCAAATGAGCAGTTCTTC.

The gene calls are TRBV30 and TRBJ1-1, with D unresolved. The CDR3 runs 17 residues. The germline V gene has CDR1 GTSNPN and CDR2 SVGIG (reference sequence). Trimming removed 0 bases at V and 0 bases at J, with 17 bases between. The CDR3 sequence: CAWSVLTSLTVNTEAFF. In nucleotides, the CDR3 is TGTGCCTGGAGTGTATTGACAAGTCTCACAGTGAACACTGAAGCTTTCTTT.

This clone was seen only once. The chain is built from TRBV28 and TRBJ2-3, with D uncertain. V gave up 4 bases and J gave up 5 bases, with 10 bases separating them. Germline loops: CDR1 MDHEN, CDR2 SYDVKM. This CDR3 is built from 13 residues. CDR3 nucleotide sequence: TGTGCCAGCAGTTACTACTTCAGAGATACGCAGTATTTT. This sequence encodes CASSYYFRDTQYF.

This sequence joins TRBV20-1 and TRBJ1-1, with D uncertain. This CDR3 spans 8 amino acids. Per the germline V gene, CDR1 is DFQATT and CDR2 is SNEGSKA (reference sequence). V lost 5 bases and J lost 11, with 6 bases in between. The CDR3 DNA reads TGCAGTGCTCAGGTGGCTTTCTTT. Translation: CSAQVAFF.